The subject of this entry is one TCR beta chain. Germline values: CDR1 ENHRY, CDR2 SYGVKD. The V and J ends lost 6 bases and 7 bases respectively, with 10 bases between them. The length of the CDR3 is 12 residues. The data derive from a study of T cell changes during pregnancy in multiple sclerosis. Method: immunoSEQ multiplex PCR; TCRdb's copy keeps in-frame clones and lacks some. This sample yields fewer than 110,000 clones, of which under 95% are seen a single time; 0.78% belongs to the top ten. V usage is TRBV10-3 and J usage is TRBJ2-1; possible D gene TRBD2, 7 bases. This receptor was identified in a female donor in good health, enrolled as a control in a pregnancy study. The sample consisted of peripheral blood, taken in the third trimester of pregnancy. The CDR3 DNA sequence: TGTGCCATCAGAGGGGGAGGGAATGAGCAGTTCTTC. Its protein product is CAIRGGGNEQFF.